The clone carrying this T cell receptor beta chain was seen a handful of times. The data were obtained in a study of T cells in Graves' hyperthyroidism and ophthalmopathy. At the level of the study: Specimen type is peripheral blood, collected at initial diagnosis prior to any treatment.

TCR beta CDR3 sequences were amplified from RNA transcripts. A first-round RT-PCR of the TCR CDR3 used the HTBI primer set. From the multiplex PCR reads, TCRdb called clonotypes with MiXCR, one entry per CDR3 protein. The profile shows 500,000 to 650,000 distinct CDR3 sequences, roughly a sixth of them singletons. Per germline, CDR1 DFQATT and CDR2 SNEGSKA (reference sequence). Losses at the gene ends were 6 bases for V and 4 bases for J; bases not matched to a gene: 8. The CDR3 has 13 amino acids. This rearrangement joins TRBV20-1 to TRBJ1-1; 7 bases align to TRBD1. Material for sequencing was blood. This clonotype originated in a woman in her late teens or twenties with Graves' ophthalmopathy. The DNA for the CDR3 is TGCAGTGCATCGAGGGGGCCGACCACTGAAGCTTTCTTT. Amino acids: CSASRGPTTEAFF.